Listed below are T cell receptor beta chains from one sample, sequenced in a study of shared clonotypes between healthy human individuals. Clones were sequenced by immunoSEQ multiplex PCR, and TCRdb holds only the in-frame ones, with some missing. This table has a few million clones, approximately 95% appearing once. The specimen was naive CD4+ T cells from PBMCs. These receptors all stem from a man aged 18 to 30 in good health. Some clones in this sample may be carry-over from other donors' samples. The conserved cysteine and the conserved F or W are not part of the CDR3 here. Fields, in order: V gene, J gene, CDR3 protein.

TRBV21-1,TRBJ2-4,ASSKLRRTVKNIQY
TRBV5-6,TRBJ2-2,ASSLYGRGGDTGELF
TRBV7-3,TRBJ2-2,ASSLRGNIAGELF
TRBV18,TRBJ2-1,ASSPLAGGQNEQF
TRBV28,TRBJ1-2,ASSLWAGRKNGYT
TRBV7-9,TRBJ2-5,ASSSGLVASSTQY
TRBV5-1,TRBJ2-1,ASSLGLVFDEQF
TRBV4-3,TRBJ2-1,ASSQDTQFSYNEQF
TRBV4-1,TRBJ2-7,ASSQSRGPLPYEQY
TRBV19,TRBJ2-7,ASRTSGFAVYEQY
TRBV27,TRBJ1-5,ASSPTGDRGQPQH
TRBV30,TRBJ1-5,AWGRFGTGKGQPQH
TRBV6-1,TRBJ1-5,ASRGTISNQPQH
TRBV9,TRBJ1-1,ASSARRDSNTEAF
TRBV30,TRBJ2-7,AWSPRPGGEQY